The rows below give T cell receptor beta chains drawn from one sample of a study of blood T cell repertoires in COVID-19. Method: immunoSEQ multiplex PCR; TCRdb's copy keeps in-frame clones and lacks some. The repertoire holds about 260,000 clones, with 85% to 95% as singletons. Sequencing input: PBMCs or T cells enriched from blood (not recorded which). Every receptor here comes from a man in his forties who had been exposed to COVID-19. Each CDR3 is given with its conserved first and last residue. Fields, in order: clone size, J gene, D gene, V gene, CDR3 DNA, CDR3 protein. D genes are given only for firm matches. Clone size appears in some rows only: once, few, many, or a class for an expanded clone.

. | TRBJ2-7 | TRBD2 | TRBV5-1 | TGCGCCAGCAGATCGAGCGGGGCCTACGAGCAGTACTTC | CASRSSGAYEQYF
. | TRBJ2-1 | TRBD1 | TRBV5-1 | TGCGCCAGCAGCTTGGGGACAGGGTCCTACAATGAGCAGTTCTTC | CASSLGTGSYNEQFF
few | TRBJ2-1 | TRBD1 | TRBV9 | TGTGCCAGCAGCCCACGGACAGGGTTAAATAGTGAACAGTTCTTC | CASSPRTGLNSEQFF
. | TRBJ1-4 | TRBD1 | TRBV18 | TGTGCCAGCTCAGACAGGGCTAATGAAAAACTGTTTTTT | CASSDRANEKLFF
. | TRBJ1-2 | . | TRBV27 | TGTGCCAGCAGAAATCCGGTATCCGCTGGCTACACCTTC | CASRNPVSAGYTF
. | TRBJ1-5 | TRBD1 | TRBV12-5 | TGTGCTAGCTTACAGGGGGCAGGAAGTAATCAGCCCCAGCATTTT | CASLQGAGSNQPQHF
. | TRBJ2-1 | TRBD2 | TRBV5-4 | TGTGCCAGCAGCTTGTTGCTTCGGGCGGGAGTGTTGTATGAGCAGTTCTTC | CASSLLLRAGVLYEQFF
once | TRBJ2-1 | . | TRBV6-5 | TGTGCCAGCAGTTTTGCGAGCCAGGGGATTAGGAATGAGCAGTTCTTC | CASSFASQGIRNEQFF
. | TRBJ2-6 | TRBD1 | TRBV27 | TGTGCCAGCAGTCAGGGACCGGGACAGGGGGCACCCGGGGCCAACGTCCTGACTTTC | CASSQGPGQGAPGANVLTF
few | TRBJ1-2 | TRBD1 | TRBV15 | TGTGCCACCAGCAGCCCCTCGGGGACAGGGGGCCTTGGGGGTGGCTACACCTTC | CATSSPSGTGGLGGGYTF
. | TRBJ2-4 | . | TRBV19 | TGTGCCAGTAGTATAAATCCGTTTATAGCCAAAAACATTCAGTACTTC | CASSINPFIAKNIQYF
. | TRBJ2-2 | TRBD2 | TRBV28 | TGTGCCAGCAGCTTTACTCCTAGCGGGAGAGAGACCGGGGAGCTGTTTTTT | CASSFTPSGRETGELFF
. | TRBJ1-4 | TRBD1 | TRBV23-1 | TGCGCCAGCAGGATAGGACAGGGAATTAATGAAAAACTGTTTTTT | CASRIGQGINEKLFF
. | TRBJ2-3 | . | TRBV7-3 | TGTGCCAGCAGCTATAGCGGCGGGTTTGATACGCAGTATTTT | CASSYSGGFDTQYF
. | TRBJ1-2 | . | TRBV11-3 | TGTGCCAGCAGCAGGACAGAAGCTAACTATGGCTACACCTTC | CASSRTEANYGYTF
once | TRBJ2-1 | . | TRBV23-1 | TGCGCCCGCGCGGACAAGGGATACAATGAGCAGTTCTTC | CARADKGYNEQFF
. | TRBJ2-1 | . | TRBV18 | TGTGCCAGCTCACCACCTTCTTTTATTGAGCAGTTCTTC | CASSPPSFIEQFF
. | TRBJ1-5 | . | TRBV19 | TGTGCCAGTAGTATAGTAGGAGCTCAGCCCCAGCATTTT | CASSIVGAQPQHF
once | TRBJ2-7 | TRBD1 | TRBV6-6 | TGTGCCAGCAGCTCCACCGGGACAGGGGACTACGAGCAGTACTTC | CASSSTGTGDYEQYF
. | TRBJ1-2 | TRBD1 | TRBV28 | TGTGCCAGCAGGTCGGAACGGACAGGGTGGAATGGCTACACCTTC | CASRSERTGWNGYTF
. | TRBJ2-7 | TRBD1 | TRBV28 | TGTGCCAGCAGTCGGGGACAGCTCTACGAGCAGTACTTC | CASSRGQLYEQYF
. | TRBJ2-5 | . | TRBV6-5 | TGTGCCAGCAGTTACAGAGGGGGTGAGACCCAGTACTTC | CASSYRGGETQYF
. | TRBJ2-5 | . | TRBV4-2 | TGTGCCAGCAGCCAAGATCCGCGGGAAGAGACCCAGTACTTC | CASSQDPREETQYF
. | TRBJ1-2 | TRBD1 | TRBV27 | TGTGCCAGCAGTTTATCCGGGACAGTGAAGGGCTATGGCTACACCTTC | CASSLSGTVKGYGYTF
once | TRBJ1-1 | . | TRBV4-1 | TGCGCCAGCAGCCCTACCCCAGGGGCTGAAGCTTTCTTT | CASSPTPGAEAFF
. | TRBJ2-7 | TRBD1 | TRBV18 | TGTGCCAGCTCTACTGGACAGGGCGGGGAGCAGTACTTC | CASSTGQGGEQYF
. | TRBJ1-2 | . | TRBV7-9 | TGTGCCAGCGGGTCCGGGATCTATGGCTACACCTTC | CASGSGIYGYTF
. | TRBJ2-1 | TRBD2 | TRBV11-2 | TGTGCCAGCAGCTTAACGAGCGGGAGGATCTGGGGGCAGTTCTTC | CASSLTSGRIWGQFF
. | TRBJ1-1 | TRBD1 | TRBV4-1 | TGCGCCAGCAGCCATTTGACAGGGGGCCCCACTAGAGGGGACACTGAAGCTTTCTTT | CASSHLTGGPTRGDTEAFF
. | TRBJ2-3 | TRBD1 | TRBV28 | TGTGCCAGCAGTTTATCACAGGGGCGCGATAACACAGATACGCAGTATTTT | CASSLSQGRDNTDTQYF
once | TRBJ1-5 | TRBD1 | TRBV19 | TGTGCCAGTAGTTCCGGGACAGGGATCAATCAGCCCCAGCATTTT | CASSSGTGINQPQHF
. | TRBJ2-5 | TRBD2 | TRBV4-3 | TGCGCCAGCAGTCGGGAGGACGGAGAGACCCAGTACTTC | CASSREDGETQYF
. | TRBJ1-1 | TRBD1 | TRBV28 | TGTGCCAGCAGTACACGACAGGGGGACCTAAGGGTGGCTTTCTTT | CASSTRQGDLRVAFF
. | TRBJ1-1 | TRBD1 | TRBV9 | TGTGCCAGCAGCGCGGTAACAGGGGGCGCCCCTGAAGCTTTCTTT | CASSAVTGGAPEAFF
. | TRBJ1-2 | . | TRBV28 | TGTGCCAGCACCTTTACCGGTTGGACAGTCTATGGCTACACCTTC | CASTFTGWTVYGYTF
. | TRBJ2-2 | . | TRBV12-5 | TGTGCTAGTGGTTTAAAGCTGGGGGAGCTGTTTTTT | CASGLKLGELFF
. | TRBJ1-6 | . | TRBV5-4 | TGTGCCAGCAGCTTGGGCGTTCCCTCACCCCTCCACTTT | CASSLGVPSPLHF
. | TRBJ1-4 | . | TRBV4-1 | TGCGCCAGCAGGTATTCCGTCGTCCGTAATGAAAAACTGTTTTTT | CASRYSVVRNEKLFF
. | TRBJ1-2 | . | TRBV9 | TGTGCCAGCAGCCCAGTAGGGGGTGGGTACTATGGCTACACCTTC | CASSPVGGGYYGYTF
. | TRBJ2-7 | TRBD1 | TRBV2 | TGTGCCAGCAGTGAAAGACAGGGGGCGGAACGGCAGTACTTC | CASSERQGAERQYF
. | TRBJ1-6 | TRBD1 | TRBV7-2 | TGTGCCAGCAGCTTGACTACGGGTCAGGGGGGAAGTTCACCCCTCCACTTT | CASSLTTGQGGSSPLHF
. | TRBJ1-2 | TRBD1 | TRBV4-3 | TGCGCCAGCAGCCTGGCGCCGGGGACAGACTATGGCTACACCTTC | CASSLAPGTDYGYTF
. | TRBJ2-1 | . | TRBV24-1 | TGTGCCACCAGTGCCCCTGGCCGGGACTACAATGAGCAGTTCTTC | CATSAPGRDYNEQFF
. | TRBJ1-1 | . | TRBV7-9 | TGTGCCAGCAGCCCAACGGACGGAGCAGGGGTCACTGAAGCTTTCTTT | CASSPTDGAGVTEAFF
. | TRBJ1-3 | TRBD1 | TRBV18 | TGTGCCAGCTCACAGGGGGCAGGAAACACCATATATTTT | CASSQGAGNTIYF
. | TRBJ2-1 | . | TRBV7-2 | TGTGCCAGCAGCTTACGCGGGAATCACAATGAGCAGTTCTTC | CASSLRGNHNEQFF
. | TRBJ1-4 | . | TRBV18 | TGTGCCAGCTCACGTGACAGTTTTGCAACTAATGAAAAACTGTTTTTT | CASSRDSFATNEKLFF
. | TRBJ2-7 | TRBD2 | TRBV19 | TGTGCCAGTAGTATATCGGGGACTAGCGGTTACGAGCAGTACTTC | CASSISGTSGYEQYF
. | TRBJ1-2 | . | TRBV4-2 | TGTGCCAGCAGCCCCCAGGCGGCGGGAGGAGGCTACACCTTC | CASSPQAAGGGYTF
. | TRBJ1-3 | . | TRBV30 | TGTGCCTGGAGTTTAATCGGAGGGACCCGAAACACCATATATTTT | CAWSLIGGTRNTIYF
. | TRBJ1-5 | . | TRBV7-3 | TGTGCCAGCAGCACAACAGGGAATCAGCCCCAGCATTTT | CASSTTGNQPQHF
. | TRBJ2-7 | TRBD1 | TRBV2 | TGTGCCAGCAGTGGAGGGGGGACAGGGGTAAGTTACGAGCAGTACTTC | CASSGGGTGVSYEQYF